This T cell receptor (beta chain) was sequenced in a study of T cell repertoires in cytomegalovirus infection. Study in general: The authors used CMV epitopes that were HLA-C-restricted (recently identified) and HLA-B-restricted (well studied). Public TCR beta signatures were indicative of both CMV infection and a matching HLA type.

Findings of the study overall: HLA-C-restricted, CMV-specific TCR beta clonotypes were dominant ex vivo.

This clonotype has only a few counts. Its specificity is not known. Germline loops: CDR1 SGHAT, CDR2 FQNNGV. The CDR3 is 16 amino acids. V shed 7 bases, J shed 0 bases, and the junction held 11 bases outside the gene matches. A single record per CDR3 protein comes from TCRdb applying MiXCR to the reads. The data hold some 220,000 distinct CDR3 sequences, with 35% to 45% observed a single time. This receptor was taken from a human donor in good health (CMV status not recorded). Some clones in this sample may be carry-over from other donors' samples. The chain has TRBV11-2 and TRBJ2-7, with 8 bases that match TRBD2. Sequences were derived from CD8+ T cells from cultured PBMCs, sampled from culture after CMV antigen stimulation. CDR3 sequence reads: CASTPSGRGASYEQYF. In DNA form, the CDR3 reads TGTGCCAGCACCCCGTCGGGGCGGGGGGCCTCCTACGAGCAGTACTTC.